Given below is one TCR beta chain in context. Its cognate antigen is unknown. Assay used: immunoSEQ multiplex PCR; TCRdb lists only in-frame clones, some missing. This sample carries 43,000 or so clones, around nine tenths of them seen once, and the ten largest clones take around 14%. This entry is derived from a study of OX40 agonist ivuxolimab in advanced cancers. At cycle 4 day 1, cycle 7 day 1, and baseline, blood was sampled. The CDR3 runs 16 residues. Trimming stripped 0 bases from V and 4 bases from J, with 15 bases between. Germline lookup yields CDR1 LNHDA and CDR2 SQIVND (reference sequence). General observations from the study: The study did not work out the antigen specificity of the expanded peripheral T cells.

This chain connects TRBV19 to TRBJ1-2; D unresolved. The TCR originated in an adult with an advanced solid tumor such as melanoma, head and neck, liver or kidney cancer. Sequencing was performed on CD4+ or CD8+ T cells sorted from blood, taken in a trial of the OX40 agonist ivuxolimab. As DNA, the CDR3 is TGTGCCAGTAGTATAGATACCCACCGAGCAACCTATGGCTACACCTTC. It translates to CASSIDTHRATYGYTF. Variable domain in full (rest from reference TRBV19 and TRBJ1-2): DGGITQSPKYLFRKEGQNVTLSCEQNLNHDAMYWYRQDPGQGLRLIYYSQIVNDFQKGDIAEGYSVSREKKESFPLTVTSAQKNPTAFYLCASSIDTHRATYGYTFGSGTRLTVV.